This is a list of T cell receptor beta chains from one sample in a study of cytomegalovirus exposure and HLA in healthy donors. Profiled with immunoSEQ multiplex PCR; TCRdb holds only in-frame clones, not every one. This sample yields approximately 220,000 clones, of which roughly 88% are seen a single time; roughly 13% belongs to the top ten. The sample comprised PBMCs. These receptors were collected from a woman aged 30 to 39 in good health and CMV-seropositive. CDR3s include the opening cysteine and the closing phenylalanine or tryptophan. Fields, in order: D gene, J gene, V gene, clone size, CDR3 protein, CDR3 DNA. The D gene is left open where the match is weak. Size is stated for part of the rows, as once, few or many counts, or as a class when the clone is expanded.

D: .
J: TRBJ1-1
V: TRBV13
size: .
CDR3: CASSLRPRAEAFF
DNA: TGTGCCAGCAGCTTAAGGCCCCGTGCCGAAGCTTTCTTT

D: .
J: TRBJ2-7
V: TRBV29-1
size: .
CDR3: CSVEGPSAYEQYF
DNA: TGCAGCGTTGAGGGACCATCAGCCTACGAGCAGTACTTC

D: .
J: TRBJ2-7
V: TRBV5-6
size: once
CDR3: CASSPPRGKAYEQYF
DNA: TGTGCCAGCAGCCCCCCCCGGGGGAAAGCCTACGAGCAGTACTTC

D: .
J: TRBJ1-5
V: TRBV12-5
size: .
CDR3: CASGLVLQPQHF
DNA: TGTGCTAGTGGTTTGGTACTCCAGCCCCAGCATTTT

D: .
J: TRBJ1-5
V: TRBV27
size: .
CDR3: CASSFGAGQPQHF
DNA: TGTGCCAGCAGTTTTGGGGCGGGACAGCCCCAGCATTTT

D: .
J: TRBJ2-1
V: TRBV5-4
size: many
CDR3: CASSGTSFYNEQFF
DNA: TGTGCCAGCAGCGGAACTAGTTTTTACAATGAGCAGTTCTTC

D: .
J: TRBJ1-2
V: TRBV6-6
size: .
CDR3: CASTLREGLGYGYTF
DNA: TGTGCCAGCACCCTACGGGAGGGGCTAGGCTATGGCTACACCTTC

D: .
J: TRBJ1-1
V: TRBV10-3
size: once
CDR3: CAISFGSPNTEAFF
DNA: TGTGCCATCTCCTTTGGGAGTCCGAACACTGAAGCTTTCTTT

D: TRBD1
J: TRBJ1-1
V: TRBV11-2
size: .
CDR3: CASSLTGGGTEAFF
DNA: TGTGCCAGCAGCTTAACAGGGGGAGGCACTGAAGCTTTCTTT

D: .
J: TRBJ2-5
V: TRBV9
size: .
CDR3: CASSVGPEQETQYF
DNA: TGTGCCAGCAGCGTAGGGCCAGAGCAAGAGACCCAGTACTTC

D: .
J: TRBJ2-7
V: TRBV7-6
size: .
CDR3: CASRDGGAPPYEQYF
DNA: TGTGCCAGCAGGGACGGAGGGGCCCCTCCCTACGAGCAGTACTTC

D: .
J: TRBJ1-3
V: TRBV9
size: .
CDR3: CASSFMPSGNTIYF
DNA: TGTGCCAGCAGTTTTATGCCCTCCGGAAACACCATATATTTT

D: .
J: TRBJ2-1
V: TRBV28
size: .
CDR3: CASSFLLRLLRYNEQFF
DNA: TGTGCCAGCAGTTTTTTGCTTCGTCTACTACGATACAATGAGCAGTTCTTC

D: .
J: TRBJ2-3
V: TRBV27
size: .
CDR3: CASSLGGFTDTQYF
DNA: TGTGCCAGCAGTTTAGGGGGATTTACAGATACGCAGTATTTT

D: .
J: TRBJ2-2
V: TRBV7-2
size: .
CDR3: CASSLVVSSNTGELFF
DNA: TGTGCCAGCAGCTTAGTGGTTAGTTCGAACACCGGGGAGCTGTTTTTT

D: .
J: TRBJ1-2
V: TRBV5-4
size: .
CDR3: CASSFRSGAPYGYTF
DNA: TGTGCCAGCAGCTTTCGGTCAGGGGCGCCCTATGGCTACACCTTC

D: TRBD1
J: TRBJ1-1
V: TRBV27
size: .
CDR3: CASSSGTGGVRFVNTEAFF
DNA: TGTGCCAGCAGTTCCGGGACAGGAGGAGTTAGGTTTGTGAACACTGAAGCTTTCTTT

D: TRBD2
J: TRBJ2-1
V: TRBV19
size: .
CDR3: CASSTNSGSPLF
DNA: TGTGCCAGTAGTACAAATAGCGGGAGCCCCCTCTTC

D: .
J: TRBJ2-7
V: TRBV7-2
size: .
CDR3: CASSLWWSSYEQYF
DNA: TGTGCCAGCAGCCTGTGGTGGAGCTCCTACGAGCAGTACTTC

D: .
J: TRBJ2-1
V: TRBV6-5
size: .
CDR3: CASTPTLSSYNEQFF
DNA: TGTGCCAGCACCCCCACGTTAAGCTCCTACAATGAGCAGTTCTTC

D: .
J: TRBJ1-2
V: TRBV29-1
size: .
CDR3: CSVEDRTIAGYTF
DNA: TGCAGCGTTGAAGATCGAACAATCGCTGGCTACACCTTC

D: .
J: TRBJ2-1
V: TRBV7-9
size: many
CDR3: CASSLVRDTHNEQFF
DNA: TGTGCCAGCAGCTTAGTGCGGGACACCCACAATGAGCAGTTCTTC

D: .
J: TRBJ2-1
V: TRBV5-6
size: .
CDR3: CASSRWDEQFF
DNA: TGTGCCAGCAGCAGATGGGATGAGCAGTTCTTC

D: .
J: TRBJ1-1
V: TRBV28
size: .
CDR3: CASSLTANTEAFF
DNA: TGTGCCAGCAGTTTGACAGCGAACACTGAAGCTTTCTTT

D: TRBD1
J: TRBJ2-7
V: TRBV27
size: .
CDR3: CASSTTDRGGIYEQYF
DNA: TGTGCCAGCAGTACCACCGACAGGGGAGGTATCTACGAGCAGTACTTC

D: .
J: TRBJ1-5
V: TRBV2
size: .
CDR3: CASSVLRGTEQPQHF
DNA: TGTGCCAGCAGCGTCTTGAGGGGGACGGAGCAGCCCCAGCATTTT

D: .
J: TRBJ2-1
V: TRBV30
size: .
CDR3: CAWSVGDPGTGYNEQFF
DNA: TGTGCCTGGAGTGTAGGGGACCCCGGGACTGGGTACAATGAGCAGTTCTTC

D: .
J: TRBJ2-7
V: TRBV2
size: .
CDR3: CASNPERGDEQYF
DNA: TGTGCCAGCAATCCAGAGAGGGGAGACGAGCAGTACTTC

D: .
J: TRBJ1-2
V: TRBV4-1
size: .
CDR3: CASSQESRAGNGYTF
DNA: TGCGCCAGCAGCCAAGAATCACGGGCAGGGAATGGCTACACCTTC

D: TRBD2
J: TRBJ2-7
V: TRBV2
size: .
CDR3: CASSVASGTSYEQYF
DNA: TGTGCCAGCAGTGTGGCCAGCGGGACCTCCTACGAGCAGTACTTC

D: TRBD1
J: TRBJ2-5
V: TRBV29-1
size: .
CDR3: CSGTGGWETQYF
DNA: TGCAGCGGCACAGGGGGTTGGGAGACCCAGTACTTC

D: .
J: TRBJ1-3
V: TRBV6-5
size: .
CDR3: CASGVDRGNTIYF
DNA: TGTGCCAGCGGAGTTGACCGAGGAAACACCATATATTTT

D: .
J: TRBJ2-2
V: TRBV10-3
size: .
CDR3: CAIRSNTGELFF
DNA: TGTGCCATCAGATCGAACACCGGGGAGCTGTTTTTT

D: TRBD1
J: TRBJ2-7
V: TRBV4-3
size: .
CDR3: CASSLGTGGSYEQYF
DNA: TGCGCCAGCAGCCTAGGGACAGGGGGCTCCTACGAGCAGTACTTC

D: .
J: TRBJ1-1
V: TRBV6-1
size: .
CDR3: CASSFLEGTEAFF
DNA: TGTGCCAGCAGTTTCCTCGAGGGGACTGAAGCTTTCTTT

D: .
J: TRBJ2-7
V: TRBV30
size: .
CDR3: CATTTVPSYEQYF
DNA: TGTGCCACCACGACAGTCCCATCCTACGAGCAGTACTTC

D: .
J: TRBJ1-2
V: TRBV6-5
size: few
CDR3: CASSYSRQGGYTF
DNA: TGTGCCAGCAGTTACTCACGGCAGGGCGGCTACACCTTC

D: TRBD1
J: TRBJ2-1
V: TRBV5-1
size: .
CDR3: CASSLSRDRGYEQFF
DNA: TGCGCCAGCAGCTTATCCCGGGACAGGGGTTATGAGCAGTTCTTC

D: .
J: TRBJ1-5
V: TRBV6-1
size: .
CDR3: CASSEVPGWGSNQPQHF
DNA: TGTGCCAGCAGTGAAGTTCCGGGATGGGGGAGCAATCAGCCCCAGCATTTT

D: .
J: TRBJ2-5
V: TRBV5-6
size: .
CDR3: CASSLRPVSGWAETQYF
DNA: TGTGCCAGCAGCTTGAGACCGGTCTCCGGGTGGGCGGAGACCCAGTACTTC

D: .
J: TRBJ1-1
V: TRBV5-1
size: .
CDR3: CASSLDSRMNTEAFF
DNA: TGCGCCAGCAGCTTGGATTCCAGGATGAACACTGAAGCTTTCTTT

D: .
J: TRBJ2-1
V: TRBV29-1
size: .
CDR3: CSVDTTEQFF
DNA: TGCAGCGTTGACACGACGGAGCAGTTCTTC

D: .
J: TRBJ2-1
V: TRBV29-1
size: .
CDR3: CSRPGTKNNEQFF
DNA: TGCAGCCGCCCCGGGACAAAGAACAATGAGCAGTTCTTC

D: .
J: TRBJ2-1
V: TRBV7-3
size: .
CDR3: CASSSRRLGDEQFF
DNA: TGTGCCAGCAGCTCCCGAAGACTAGGGGATGAGCAGTTCTTC

D: .
J: TRBJ1-2
V: TRBV30
size: few
CDR3: CAWSPGSGSGYGYTF
DNA: TGTGCCTGGAGCCCTGGGTCGGGCAGTGGTTATGGCTACACCTTC

D: .
J: TRBJ1-1
V: TRBV11-1
size: .
CDR3: CASSLTGDREAFF
DNA: TGTGCCAGCAGCCTAACAGGTGATAGAGAAGCTTTCTTT

D: TRBD1
J: TRBJ2-7
V: TRBV5-1
size: .
CDR3: CASSLGQGGHEQYF
DNA: TGCGCCAGCAGCTTGGGACAGGGTGGCCACGAGCAGTACTTC

D: TRBD1
J: TRBJ2-7
V: TRBV5-6
size: .
CDR3: CASSLWRTGNRYEQYF
DNA: TGTGCCAGCAGCTTGTGGAGGACAGGGAACCGCTACGAGCAGTACTTC